The clone carrying this T cell receptor beta chain was picked up a small number of times. This sample was taken from a study of identical twins. Addition of a universal primer site occurred through template switching, and cDNA carried unique molecular identifiers. MiXCR was run by TCRdb on the 5' RACE reads, yielding one entry per CDR3 protein. Among around 690,000 distinct CDR3 sequences, roughly 20% were seen once, and the ten largest hold 4.3%. Germline CDR1 and CDR2: DFQATT and SNEGSKA (reference sequence). The CDR3 totals 12 residues. V lost 3 bases, J lost 3 bases, and 8 bases lay in between. This sample was shared with a second study, whose subject was T cells expressing NK-cell markers.

What was sequenced was PBMCs. The source is a woman between 18 and 29 years old in good health. The V gene is TRBV20-1, the J gene TRBJ2-5, with a possible D match to TRBD1 (5 bases). The CDR3 loop is CSARTDKETQYF. CDR3 nucleotide sequence: TGCAGTGCTAGGACAGATAAAGAGACCCAGTACTTC.